What follows is one T cell receptor beta chain and its context. Its matching antigen is unknown. The sample belongs to a study of post-analysis software for immune sequencing data. Study information: The study covered relapsing-remitting, secondary progressive and progressive-relapsing courses of multiple sclerosis. Study outcomes and limitations: Normalized Chao1 diversity was significantly lower in multiple sclerosis patients than in controls. Co-batched samples clustered tightly together by F measure. In patients, 4 to 6 TRBV segments were more frequent than in controls, with TRBV5-6, TRBV5-1 and TRBV20-1 among them.

TCR beta cDNA libraries had unique molecular identifiers. The authors obtained roughly 500,000 cDNA molecules from roughly 1 to 10 million T cells. TCRdb fed the PCR reads into MiXCR, producing one record per CDR3 protein. The sample carries 800,000 to 950,000 distinct CDR3 sequences, roughly half recorded once. V gave up 0 bases and J gave up 2 bases; unmatched junction bases: 7. CDR1 and CDR2 (germline): SGHRS, YFSETQ. The CDR3 is 16 residues long. This chain joins TRBV5-1 and TRBJ2-7; 8 bases align to TRBD1. The TCR was taken from a girl under 18 with multiple sclerosis. The sample consisted of blood. The CDR3 here is CASSLEGQVRTYEQYF. The CDR3 nucleotides read TGCGCCAGCAGCTTGGAGGGACAGGTTAGGACCTACGAGCAGTACTTC.